The source of this T cell receptor (beta chain) is a study of OX40 agonist ivuxolimab in advanced cancers. Study-level background: Eligibility rules accepted prior anti-PD-1, anti-PD-L1 or anti-CTLA-4 therapy, and over 30% had some.

V was trimmed by 0 bases and J by 7 bases, leaving 10 bases between them. The germline gives CDR1 LGHNA, CDR2 YSLEER. The CDR3 extends over 14 amino acids. On this clone: Its cognate antigen is unknown.

Overall study results and limits: By week 6 at 0.1 to 3.0 mg/kg, blood CD4+ and CD8+ T cells had expanded clonally.

TCRdb's table, derived via immunoSEQ multiplex PCR, lists solely in-frame clones and lacks some. The sample shows 80,000 to 100,000 clones, 80% to 95% of them seen only once. This chain links TRBV4-3 with TRBJ1-5; D is undetermined. Sequenced here: CD4+ or CD8+ T cells sorted from blood, sampled in a trial of the OX40 agonist ivuxolimab. This receptor was identified in an adult with an advanced solid tumor such as melanoma, head and neck, liver or kidney cancer. DNA for the CDR3: TGCGCCAGCAGCCAAGAGGGGTCAGGACAGCCCCAGCATTTT. This sequence encodes CASSQEGSGQPQHF.